This T cell receptor (beta chain) was sequenced during a study of blood T cell repertoires in COVID-19. Study as a whole: From the United States, Italy and Spain came samples of acute and convalescent COVID-19. Sources were T cells, B-cell-depleted T cells, or PBMCs; the material itself was cDNA or gDNA.

The CDR3 runs to 18 residues. Germline V CDR1 and CDR2: MGHRA, YSYEKL. With V trimmed by 0 bases and J by 8 bases, 17 bases remained unmatched. The data were produced by immunoSEQ multiplex PCR, yet TCRdb's version contains in-frame clones alone and is incomplete. Here the sample spans 150,000 to 200,000 clones, about 86% being singletons. The chain joins TRBV4-1 to TRBJ1-2, with TRBD1 matching 8 bases. The sequencing input was peripheral blood. This clonotype was sampled from a woman aged 80 or over with acute or convalescent COVID-19. CDR3 DNA sequence: TGCGCCAGCAGCCAAGACGTTTACCGCGACAGGGGAATAGTCGGCTACACCTTC. Translation gives CASSQDVYRDRGIVGYTF.